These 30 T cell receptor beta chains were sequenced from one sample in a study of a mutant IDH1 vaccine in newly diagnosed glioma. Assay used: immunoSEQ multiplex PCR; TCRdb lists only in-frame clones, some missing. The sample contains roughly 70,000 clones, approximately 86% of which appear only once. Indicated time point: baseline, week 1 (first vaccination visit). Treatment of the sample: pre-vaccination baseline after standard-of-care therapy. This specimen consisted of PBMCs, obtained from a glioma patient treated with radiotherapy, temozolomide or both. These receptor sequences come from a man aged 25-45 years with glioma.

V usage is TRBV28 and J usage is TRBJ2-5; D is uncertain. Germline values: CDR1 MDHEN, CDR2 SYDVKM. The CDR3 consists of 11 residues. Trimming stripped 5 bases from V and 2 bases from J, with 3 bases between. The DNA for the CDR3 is TGTGCCAGCAGTCTGCAAGAGACCCAGTACTTC. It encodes CASSLQETQYF.

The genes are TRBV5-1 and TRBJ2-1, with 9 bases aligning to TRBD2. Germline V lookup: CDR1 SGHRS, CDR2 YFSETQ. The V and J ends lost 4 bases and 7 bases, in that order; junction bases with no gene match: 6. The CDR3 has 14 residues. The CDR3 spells CASSPTSGSNEQFF. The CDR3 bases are TGCGCCAGCAGCCCGACTAGCGGATCTAATGAGCAGTTCTTC.

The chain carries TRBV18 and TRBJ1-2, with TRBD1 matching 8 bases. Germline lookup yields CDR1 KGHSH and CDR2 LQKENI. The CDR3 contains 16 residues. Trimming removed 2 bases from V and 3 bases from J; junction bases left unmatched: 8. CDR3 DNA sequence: TGTGCCAGCTCACCAATCCAGGGGGCGCAGGACTATGGCTACACCTTC. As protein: CASSPIQGAQDYGYTF.

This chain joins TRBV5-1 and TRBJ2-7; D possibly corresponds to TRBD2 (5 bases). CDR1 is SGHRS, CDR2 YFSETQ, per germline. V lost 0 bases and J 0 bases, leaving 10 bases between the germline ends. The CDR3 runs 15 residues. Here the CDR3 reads CASSLAGVSSYEQYF. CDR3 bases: TGCGCCAGCAGCTTGGCCGGGGTAAGCTCCTACGAGCAGTACTTC.

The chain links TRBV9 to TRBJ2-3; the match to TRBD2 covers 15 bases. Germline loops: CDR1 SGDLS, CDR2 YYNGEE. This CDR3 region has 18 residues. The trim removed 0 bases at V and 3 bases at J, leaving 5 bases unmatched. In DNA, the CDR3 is TGTGCCAGCAGCGTAGGCGGACTAGCGGGGGGGCCGACAGATACGCAGTATTTT. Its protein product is CASSVGGLAGGPTDTQYF.

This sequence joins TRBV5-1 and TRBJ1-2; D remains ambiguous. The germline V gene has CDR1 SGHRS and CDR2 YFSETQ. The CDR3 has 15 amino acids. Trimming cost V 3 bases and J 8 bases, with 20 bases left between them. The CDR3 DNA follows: TGCGCCAGCAGCTCGGACCCCGCCCTCCGTTTCGGCTACACCTTC. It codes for CASSSDPALRFGYTF. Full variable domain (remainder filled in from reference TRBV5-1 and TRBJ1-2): KAGVTQTPRYLIKTRGQQVTLSCSPISGHRSVSWYQQTPGQGLQFLFEYFSETQRNKGNFPGRFSGRQFSNSRSEMNVSTLELGDSALYLCASSSDPALRFGYTFGSGTRLTVV.

The DNA of the CDR3 is TGCGCCAGCAGTCCGGGGCGACAGGGACGAGGTGGGGCCAACGTCCTGACTTTC. It yields the protein CASSPGRQGRGGANVLTF. The chain couples TRBV23-1 to TRBJ2-6, with TRBD1 matching over 7 bases. TRBV23-1 is an ORF, with its function uncertain. Losses at the gene ends were 4 bases for V and 3 bases for J; bases not matched to a gene: 12. The length of the CDR3 is 18 residues.

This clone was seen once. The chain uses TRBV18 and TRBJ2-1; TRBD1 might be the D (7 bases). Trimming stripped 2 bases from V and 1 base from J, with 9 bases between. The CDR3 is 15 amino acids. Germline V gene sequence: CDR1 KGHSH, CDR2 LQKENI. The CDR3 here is CASSPAGGSYNEQFF. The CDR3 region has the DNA TGTGCCAGCTCACCAGCAGGGGGGTCCTACAATGAGCAGTTCTTC.

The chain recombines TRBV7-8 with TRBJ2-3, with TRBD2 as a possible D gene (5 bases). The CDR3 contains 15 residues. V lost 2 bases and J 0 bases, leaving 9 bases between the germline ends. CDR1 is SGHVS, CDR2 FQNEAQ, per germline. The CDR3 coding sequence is TGTGCCAGCAGCTTATCCCAGCGGAGCACAGATACGCAGTATTTT. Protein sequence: CASSLSQRSTDTQYF.

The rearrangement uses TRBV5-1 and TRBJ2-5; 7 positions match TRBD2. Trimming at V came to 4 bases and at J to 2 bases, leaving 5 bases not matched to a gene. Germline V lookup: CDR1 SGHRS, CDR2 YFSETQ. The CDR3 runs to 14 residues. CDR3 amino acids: CASSRGTTQETQYF. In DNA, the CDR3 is TGCGCCAGCAGCCGAGGGACTACTCAAGAGACCCAGTACTTC.

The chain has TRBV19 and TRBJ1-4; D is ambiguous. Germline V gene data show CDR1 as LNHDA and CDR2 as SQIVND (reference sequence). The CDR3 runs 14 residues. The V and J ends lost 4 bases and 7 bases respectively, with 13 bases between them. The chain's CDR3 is CASSTRARPEKLFF. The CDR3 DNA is TGTGCCAGTAGTACGCGAGCTAGGCCTGAAAAACTGTTTTTT.

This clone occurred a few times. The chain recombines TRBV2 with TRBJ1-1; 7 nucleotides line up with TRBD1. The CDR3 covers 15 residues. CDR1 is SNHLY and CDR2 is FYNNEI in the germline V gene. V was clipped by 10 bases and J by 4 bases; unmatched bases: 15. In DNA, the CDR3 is TGTGCCACCAAAAAGAGACAGGGTGTGCCCACTGAAGCTTTCTTT. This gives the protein CATKKRQGVPTEAFF.

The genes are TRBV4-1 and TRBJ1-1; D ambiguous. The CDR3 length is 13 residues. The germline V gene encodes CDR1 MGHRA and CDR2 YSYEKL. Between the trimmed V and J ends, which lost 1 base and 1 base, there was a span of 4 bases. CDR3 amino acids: CASSQGGNTEAFF. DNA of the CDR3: TGCGCCAGCAGCCAAGGGGGGAACACTGAAGCTTTCTTT.

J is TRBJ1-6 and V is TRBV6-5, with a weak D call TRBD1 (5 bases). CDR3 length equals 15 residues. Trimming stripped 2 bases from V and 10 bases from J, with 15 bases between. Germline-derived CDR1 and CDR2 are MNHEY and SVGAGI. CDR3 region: CASSYVAGMGSPLHF. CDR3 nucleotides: TGTGCCAGCAGTTACGTGGCAGGGATGGGGTCACCCCTCCACTTT.

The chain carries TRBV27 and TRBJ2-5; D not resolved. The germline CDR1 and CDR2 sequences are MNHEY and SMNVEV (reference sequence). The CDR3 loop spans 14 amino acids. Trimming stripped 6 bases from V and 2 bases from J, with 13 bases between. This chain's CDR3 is CASSPTVVQETQYF. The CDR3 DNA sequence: TGTGCCAGCAGCCCTACGGTAGTACAAGAGACCCAGTACTTC.

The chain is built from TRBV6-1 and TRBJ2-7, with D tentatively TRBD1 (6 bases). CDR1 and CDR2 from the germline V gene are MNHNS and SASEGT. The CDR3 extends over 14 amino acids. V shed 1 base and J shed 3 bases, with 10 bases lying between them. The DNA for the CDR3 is TGTGCCAGCAGTGAAGGTCGAGGGGGCTACGAGCAGTACTTC. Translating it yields CASSEGRGGYEQYF.

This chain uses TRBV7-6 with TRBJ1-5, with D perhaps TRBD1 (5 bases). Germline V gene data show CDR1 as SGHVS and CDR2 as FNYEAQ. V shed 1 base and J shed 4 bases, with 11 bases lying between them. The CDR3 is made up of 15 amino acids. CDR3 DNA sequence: TGTGCCAGCAGCTTAGGGGTGCCAGGGAATCAGCCCCAGCATTTT. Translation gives CASSLGVPGNQPQHF. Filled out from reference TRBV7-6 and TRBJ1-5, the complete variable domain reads GAGVSQSPRYKVTKRGQDVALRCDPISGHVSLYWYRQALGQGPEFLTYFNYEAQQDKSGLPNDRFSAERPEGSISTLTIQRTEQRDSAMYRCASSLGVPGNQPQHFGDGTRLSIL.

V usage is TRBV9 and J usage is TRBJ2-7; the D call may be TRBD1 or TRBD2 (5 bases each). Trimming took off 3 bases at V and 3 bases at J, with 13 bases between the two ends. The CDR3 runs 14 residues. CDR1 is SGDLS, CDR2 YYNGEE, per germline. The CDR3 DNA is TGTGCCAGCAGCGCCCGGGACGGCGACTACGAGCAGTACTTC. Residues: CASSARDGDYEQYF.

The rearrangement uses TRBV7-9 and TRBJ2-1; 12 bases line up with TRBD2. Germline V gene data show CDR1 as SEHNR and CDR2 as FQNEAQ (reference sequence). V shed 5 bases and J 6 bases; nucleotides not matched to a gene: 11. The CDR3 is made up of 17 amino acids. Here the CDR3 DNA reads TGTGCCAGCAGCAAGAAGAGGACTAGCGGGGCGGGCAATGAGCAGTTCTTC. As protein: CASSKKRTSGAGNEQFF.

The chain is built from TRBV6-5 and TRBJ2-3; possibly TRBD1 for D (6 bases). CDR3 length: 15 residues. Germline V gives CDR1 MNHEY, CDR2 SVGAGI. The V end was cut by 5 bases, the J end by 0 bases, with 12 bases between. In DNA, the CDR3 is TGTGCCAGCAGTCGACAGGACTTTAGCACAGATACGCAGTATTTT. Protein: CASSRQDFSTDTQYF.

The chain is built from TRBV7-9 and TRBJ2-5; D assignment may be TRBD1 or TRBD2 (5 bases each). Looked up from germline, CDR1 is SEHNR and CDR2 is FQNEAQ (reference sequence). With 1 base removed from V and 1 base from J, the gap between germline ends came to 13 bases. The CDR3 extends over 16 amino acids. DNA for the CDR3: TGTGCCAGCAGCTTAGACCCAATTGGGACCCAAGAGACCCAGTACTTC. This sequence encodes CASSLDPIGTQETQYF.

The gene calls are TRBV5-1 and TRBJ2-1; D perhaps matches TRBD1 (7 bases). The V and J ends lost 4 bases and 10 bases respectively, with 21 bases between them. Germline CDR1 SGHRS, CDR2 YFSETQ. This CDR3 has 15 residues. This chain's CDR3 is CASSAAGQRIEEQFF. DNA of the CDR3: TGCGCCAGCAGCGCCGCGGGACAGAGGATAGAGGAGCAGTTCTTC.

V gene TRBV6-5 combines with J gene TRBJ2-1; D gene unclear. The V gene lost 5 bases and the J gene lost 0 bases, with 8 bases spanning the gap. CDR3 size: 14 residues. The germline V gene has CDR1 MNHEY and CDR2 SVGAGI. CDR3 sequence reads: CASSGPHSYNEQFF. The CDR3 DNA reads TGTGCCAGCAGTGGGCCCCACTCCTACAATGAGCAGTTCTTC.

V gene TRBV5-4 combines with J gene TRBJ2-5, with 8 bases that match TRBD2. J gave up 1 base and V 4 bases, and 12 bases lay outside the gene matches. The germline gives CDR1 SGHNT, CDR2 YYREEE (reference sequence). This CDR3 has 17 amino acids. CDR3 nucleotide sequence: TGTGCCAGCAGCGCTAGCGGGTGGGAGGCGGCCCAAGAGACCCAGTACTTC. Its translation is CASSASGWEAAQETQYF.

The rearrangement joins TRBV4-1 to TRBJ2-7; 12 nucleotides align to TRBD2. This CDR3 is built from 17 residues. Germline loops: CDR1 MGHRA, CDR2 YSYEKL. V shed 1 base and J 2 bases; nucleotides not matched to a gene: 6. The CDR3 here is CASSQGLAGAGAYEQYF. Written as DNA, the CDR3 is TGCGCCAGCAGCCAAGGACTAGCGGGGGCGGGAGCCTACGAGCAGTACTTC.

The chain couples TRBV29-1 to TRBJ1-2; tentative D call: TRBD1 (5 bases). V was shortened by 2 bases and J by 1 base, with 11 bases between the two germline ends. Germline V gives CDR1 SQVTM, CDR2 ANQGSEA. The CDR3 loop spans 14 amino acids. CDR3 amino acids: CSVEHGTLNYGYTF. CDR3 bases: TGCAGCGTTGAACACGGGACTCTTAACTATGGCTACACCTTC.

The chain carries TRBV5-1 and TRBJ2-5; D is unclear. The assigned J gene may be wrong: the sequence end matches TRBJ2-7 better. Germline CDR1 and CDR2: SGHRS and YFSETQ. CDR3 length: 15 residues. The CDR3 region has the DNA TGCGCCAGCAGCTTGGGGCAGGCGAGCTCCTACGAGCAGTACTTC. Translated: CASSLGQASSYEQYF.

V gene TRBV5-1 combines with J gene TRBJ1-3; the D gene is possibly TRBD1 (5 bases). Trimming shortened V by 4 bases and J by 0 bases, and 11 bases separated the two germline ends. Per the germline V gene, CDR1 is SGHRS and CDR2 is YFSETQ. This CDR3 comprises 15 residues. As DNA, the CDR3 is TGCGCCAGCAGCGGGGGATCCAGCTCTGGAAACACCATATATTTT. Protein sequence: CASSGGSSSGNTIYF.

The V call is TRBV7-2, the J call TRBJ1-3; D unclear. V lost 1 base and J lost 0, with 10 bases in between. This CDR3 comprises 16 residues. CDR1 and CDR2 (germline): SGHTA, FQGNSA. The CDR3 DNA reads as TGTGCCAGCAGCTTAGAACGGAGCTACTCTGGAAACACCATATATTTT. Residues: CASSLERSYSGNTIYF. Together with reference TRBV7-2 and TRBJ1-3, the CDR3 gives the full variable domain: GAGVSQSPSNKVTEKGKDVELRCDPISGHTALYWYRQSLGQGLEFLIYFQGNSAPDKSGLPSDRFSAERTGGSVSTLTIQRTQQEDSAVYLCASSLERSYSGNTIYFGEGSWLTVV.

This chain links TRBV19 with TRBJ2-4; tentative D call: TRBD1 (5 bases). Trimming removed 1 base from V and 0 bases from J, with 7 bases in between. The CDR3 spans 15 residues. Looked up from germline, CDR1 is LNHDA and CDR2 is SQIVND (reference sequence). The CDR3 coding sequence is TGTGCCAGTAGTATAGGGCAGGGAGCCAAAAACATTCAGTACTTC. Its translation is CASSIGQGAKNIQYF.